This TCR beta chain emerged from a study of blood T cells in healthy people across ages. A sample-barcoded 5' primer and a J-beta primer mix were used in a second PCR of roughly 7 to 11 cycles. Each sample provided no less than 2.5 million CDR3-containing paired-end reads. TCRdb used MiXCR to reprocess the 5' RACE reads, holding one entry per CDR3 protein. The sample comprises some 690,000 distinct CDR3 sequences, over 20% of which are singletons, and approximately 20% rests with the top ten. This clonotype has a handful of counts. Its target is unknown. Relative to the germline gene, one junction end is altered; a read error may explain this. Each sample had at least 7 million PBMCs isolated. The CDR3 loop spans 14 amino acids. The germline V gene has CDR1 LNHNV and CDR2 YYDKDF (reference sequence). Study observations and caveats: Diversity of TCR beta per million T cells declined in a roughly linear way with age. Reliance upon unsorted PBMCs precluded definitive naive versus antigen-experienced comparison.

The TCR comes from an older man in good health. The gene calls are TRBV15 and TRBJ2-7, with a possible D match to TRBD2 (6 bases). The sample taken for sequencing was blood. Here the CDR3 reads CATSGGGDAHEQCF. The CDR3 DNA sequence: TGTGCCACCAGCGGTGGAGGGGATGCCCACGAGCAGTGCTTC.